Below are 28 T cell receptor beta chains sequenced from a single sample in a study of blood T cell repertoires in COVID-19. Clones were read by immunoSEQ multiplex PCR, and TCRdb kept only the in-frame ones, dropping some. The table includes some 350,000 clones, around 86% detected once. The sequencing sample was made of peripheral blood. The receptors here all came from a woman in her 50s with COVID-19, enrolled during active disease.

The chain employs TRBV15 and TRBJ1-3; D remains ambiguous. CDR1 is LNHNV, CDR2 YYDKDF, per germline (reference sequence). The CDR3 has 15 residues. V shed 5 bases and J shed 2 bases, with 13 bases lying between them. CDR3 residues: CATSPPAGAGNTIYF. CDR3 sequence (DNA): TGTGCCACCAGCCCTCCGGCGGGCGCTGGAAACACCATATATTTT.

The chain has TRBV4-2 and TRBJ2-1, with 11 nucleotides matching TRBD2. The CDR3 has 19 amino acids. Trimming removed 0 bases from V and 9 bases from J; junction bases left unmatched: 16. CDR1 and CDR2 (germline): LGHNA, YNFKEQ. CDR3 nucleotides: TGTGCCAGCAGCCAAGACGGTCTGCCTAGCGGGAGGAGAGGGATTGAGCAGTTCTTC. Its translation is CASSQDGLPSGRRGIEQFF.

This clone was counted only a few times. This chain links TRBV20-1 with TRBJ2-3; 8 bases agree with TRBD2. CDR3 length: 15 residues. The V and J ends lost 3 bases and 3 bases, in that order; junction bases with no gene match: 8. The germline gives CDR1 DFQATT, CDR2 SNEGSKA (reference sequence). CDR3 DNA: TGCAGTGCTAGTGGTCGGGGACTAGGGACAGATACGCAGTATTTT. It yields the protein CSASGRGLGTDTQYF.

The chain has TRBV28 and TRBJ1-6; no reliable D call. This CDR3 has 16 amino acids. V was pared by 7 bases and J by 0 bases, with 13 bases between. The germline V gene encodes CDR1 MDHEN and CDR2 SYDVKM. The CDR3 here is CASTPQSSSYNSPLHF. The CDR3 nucleotides read TGTGCCAGCACACCTCAGTCCAGCTCCTATAATTCACCCCTCCACTTT.

The rearrangement uses TRBV9 and TRBJ2-7; D possibly corresponds to TRBD2 (5 bases). CDR1 is SGDLS, CDR2 YYNGEE, per germline. This CDR3 contains 16 residues. V lost 4 bases, J lost 0 bases, and 17 bases lay in between. For the CDR3, the DNA is TGTGCCAGCAGCATCGAGGGTAGCCCCAGCTCCTACGAGCAGTACTTC. This gives the protein CASSIEGSPSSYEQYF.

This rearrangement joins TRBV9 to TRBJ2-1; maybe TRBD1 (5 bases). Per the germline V gene, CDR1 is SGDLS and CDR2 is YYNGEE. The germline V and J ends were trimmed by 1 base and 0 bases, with 5 bases remaining between them. The CDR3 is made up of 14 amino acids. CDR3 region: CASSVQGSYNEQFF. The DNA for the CDR3 is TGTGCCAGCAGCGTACAGGGCTCCTACAATGAGCAGTTCTTC.

The chain uses TRBV19 and TRBJ2-1; 10 bases agree with TRBD1. The CDR3 covers 23 residues. V lost 5 bases, J lost 3 bases, and 28 bases stayed unmatched. Germline loops: CDR1 LNHDA, CDR2 SQIVND (reference sequence). The CDR3 DNA is TGTGCCAGTAGTTGTATGTCCGTGGACAGGGGGACTATGTGCGGGAGGTACTACAATGAGCAGTTCTTC. Its translation is CASSCMSVDRGTMCGRYYNEQFF.

This clone was counted a single time. The rearrangement links TRBV11-1 to TRBJ2-5; 7 bases align to TRBD1. This CDR3 has 15 amino acids. The germline V gene encodes CDR1 SGHAT and CDR2 FQDESV (reference sequence). V dropped 3 bases and J dropped 5; count of bases not matched to a gene: 9. CDR3 DNA: TGTGCCAGCAGCTTTGGGGAAGGGGGCGGTGAGACCCAGTACTTC. It yields the protein CASSFGEGGGETQYF. The full variable domain, in which reference TRBV11-1 and TRBJ2-5 provide the parts outside the CDR3, is EAEVAQSPRYKITEKSQAVAFWCDPISGHATLYWYRQILGQGPELLVQFQDESVVDDSQLPKDRFSAERLKGVDSTLKIQPAELGDSAMYLCASSFGEGGGETQYFGPGTRLLVL.

J is TRBJ1-1 and V is TRBV5-1; maybe TRBD1 (6 bases). The germline V gene encodes CDR1 SGHRS and CDR2 YFSETQ. The CDR3 sequence is 15 residues long. Trimming stripped 0 bases from V and 6 bases from J, with 15 bases between. The DNA of the CDR3 is TGCGCCAGCAGCTTGGGCCAAACAGGGACCGCTGAAGCTTTCTTT. This encodes CASSLGQTGTAEAFF.

The chain joins TRBV2 to TRBJ1-3; 7 nucleotides align to TRBD1. CDR3 length: 14 residues. From germline, CDR1 is SNHLY and CDR2 FYNNEI. V shed 6 bases and J 7 bases; nucleotides not matched to a gene: 9. CDR3 coding DNA: TGTGCCAGCAGACTGTCAGACAGGGCTAACACCATATATTTT. Its translation: CASRLSDRANTIYF.

The J gene is TRBJ2-5, the V gene TRBV29-1; 7 bases match TRBD1. Germline V gene sequence: CDR1 SQVTM, CDR2 ANQGSEA. CDR3 length: 15 residues. V lost 7 bases, J lost 2 bases, and 13 bases stayed unmatched. The CDR3 DNA reads as TGCAGCGCTAGCCTGACAGGGCACCGACAAGAGACCCAGTACTTC. Protein: CSASLTGHRQETQYF.

The V and J genes are TRBV18 and TRBJ2-7; no reliable D call. V lost 2 bases, J lost 5 bases, and 10 bases lay in between. Germline V lookup: CDR1 KGHSH, CDR2 LQKENI. The CDR3 contains 13 residues. In DNA, the CDR3 is TGTGCCAGCTCACCATTGGCAGGTCACGAGCAGTACTTC. Protein: CASSPLAGHEQYF.

V is TRBV4-3 and J is TRBJ2-2, with a possible D match to TRBD2 (5 bases). The V gene lost 4 bases and the J gene lost 1 base, with 13 bases spanning the gap. Looked up from germline, CDR1 is LGHNA and CDR2 is YSLEER. The CDR3 has 16 amino acids. CDR3 DNA: TGCGCCAGCAGCCGCGCCGAGGGCCAGAACACCGGGGAGCTGTTTTTT. It yields the protein CASSRAEGQNTGELFF.

The chain has TRBV27 and TRBJ1-2; TRBD1 matches at 9 bases. V gave up 5 bases and J gave up 2 bases; unmatched junction bases: 12. This CDR3 is built from 17 residues. CDR1 MNHEY and CDR2 SMNVEV come from the germline V gene (reference sequence). CDR3 amino acids: CASSQRFSGTGNYGYTF. CDR3 nucleotide sequence: TGTGCCAGCAGTCAACGATTTTCCGGGACAGGGAACTATGGCTACACCTTC.

V usage is TRBV30 and J usage is TRBJ2-6; D possibly corresponds to TRBD2 (5 bases). Germline CDR1 and CDR2: GTSNPN and SVGIG (reference sequence). This CDR3 region has 14 residues. Deletions cut 4 bases from V and 4 bases from J, with 11 bases between. The CDR3 region is CAWTTGVGANVLTF. CDR3 coding DNA: TGTGCCTGGACTACCGGGGTAGGGGCCAACGTCCTGACTTTC.

V and J are TRBV5-1 and TRBJ2-1; the D gene is possibly TRBD1 (5 bases). Germline V gives CDR1 SGHRS, CDR2 YFSETQ. Trimming stripped 5 bases from V and 2 bases from J, with 11 bases between. This CDR3 is 14 amino acids long. CDR3 sequence reads: CASSPDSAYNEQFF. CDR3 coding DNA: TGCGCCAGCAGTCCCGACAGCGCCTACAATGAGCAGTTCTTC.

V and J are TRBV18 and TRBJ2-5, with D possibly being TRBD1 (7 bases). CDR3 length equals 16 residues. V gave up 3 bases and J gave up 3 bases, with 17 bases separating them. Germline loops: CDR1 KGHSH, CDR2 LQKENI. For the CDR3, the DNA is TGTGCCAGCTCACCGAGGCTCCAGGGGGGCAAAGAGACCCAGTACTTC. Its protein is CASSPRLQGGKETQYF.

The genes are TRBV27 and TRBJ1-1; 7 nucleotides align to TRBD1. This CDR3 region has 17 residues. CDR1 MNHEY and CDR2 SMNVEV come from the germline V gene (reference sequence). V lost 3 bases, J lost 4 bases, and 14 bases stayed unmatched. CDR3 sequence: CASSFGTVDLRGTEAFF. The CDR3 nucleotides are TGTGCCAGCAGTTTCGGGACAGTGGATCTTAGGGGCACTGAAGCTTTCTTT.

The V gene is TRBV12-5, the J gene TRBJ1-4; weak D call: TRBD1 (5 bases). This CDR3 contains 14 residues. The germline V gene has CDR1 LGHNT and CDR2 FRNRAP. Trimming pared 6 bases from V and 2 bases from J, leaving 10 bases between. This CDR3 is CASGPGLTNEKLFF. The CDR3 DNA reads TGTGCTAGTGGCCCGGGACTGACTAATGAAAAACTGTTTTTT.

The chain combines TRBV2 with TRBJ1-2; perhaps TRBD1 as D (5 bases). CDR1 SNHLY and CDR2 FYNNEI come from the germline V gene. Trimming pared 4 bases from V and 8 bases from J, leaving 11 bases between. The CDR3 contains 12 residues. The CDR3 reads CASSGQSNGYTF. CDR3 sequence (DNA): TGTGCCAGCAGTGGACAGTCGAACGGCTACACCTTC. The variable domain in full, with the rest retrieved from reference TRBV2 and TRBJ1-2, is EPEVTQTPSHQVTQMGQEVILRCVPISNHLYFYWYRQILGQKVEFLVSFYNNEISEKSEIFDDQFSVERPDGSNFTLKIRSTKLEDSAMYFCASSGQSNGYTFGSGTRLTVV.

This chain joins TRBV11-3 and TRBJ2-1, with TRBD2 matching 7 bases. Germline V CDR1 and CDR2: SGHNT, YENEEA. J was trimmed by 13 bases and V by 1 base; bases with no gene match: 7. The length of the CDR3 is 13 residues. The CDR3: CASSLGGSSIQFF. In DNA, the CDR3 is TGTGCCAGCAGCTTAGGCGGGAGCAGTATTCAGTTCTTC.

The chain joins TRBV7-9 to TRBJ1-2; tentatively, D is TRBD1 (5 bases). V shed 4 bases and J shed 7 bases, with 19 bases lying between them. Germline-derived CDR1 and CDR2 are SEHNR and FQNEAQ (reference sequence). The CDR3 length is 15 residues. The CDR3 DNA reads as TGTGCCAGCAGCTCGGGCCCCACCTCAGGGCTTGGCTACACCTTC. The encoded protein is CASSSGPTSGLGYTF. Based on the CDR3 plus reference TRBV7-9 and TRBJ1-2, the full variable domain is DTGVSQNPRHKITKRGQNVTFRCDPISEHNRLYWYRQTLGQGPEFLTYFQNEAQLEKSRLLSDRFSAERPKGSFSTLEIQRTEQGDSAMYLCASSSGPTSGLGYTFGSGTRLTVV.

The chain links TRBV27 to TRBJ2-7, with D uncertain. The CDR3 runs 11 residues. The V and J ends lost 6 bases and 6 bases respectively, with 9 bases between them. Germline V gene lookup returns CDR1 MNHEY and CDR2 SMNVEV (reference sequence). The CDR3 DNA reads TGTGCCAGCAGGTTAAACTCCGAGCAGTACTTC. Translating it yields CASRLNSEQYF.

This clone was recorded only once. V usage is TRBV11-1 and J usage is TRBJ1-3; D is undetermined. CDR3 size: 14 residues. The germline gives CDR1 SGHAT, CDR2 FQDESV (reference sequence). With 2 bases removed from V and 2 bases from J, the gap between germline ends came to 7 bases. The CDR3 loop is CASSLRSPGNTIYF. In DNA form, the CDR3 reads TGTGCCAGCAGCTTAAGGAGTCCTGGAAACACCATATATTTT.

The chain carries TRBV4-1 and TRBJ2-7; TRBD2 matches 7 bases. The CDR3 loop spans 13 amino acids. Germline V gives CDR1 MGHRA, CDR2 YSYEKL. The ends lost 1 base at V and 5 bases at J; junction bases unmatched: 2. CDR3 sequence reads: CASSQASGNEQYF. Written as DNA, the CDR3 is TGCGCCAGCAGCCAAGCGAGCGGGAACGAGCAGTACTTC.

The V gene is TRBV7-2, the J gene TRBJ2-3; D unresolved. The CDR3 contains 13 residues. Germline loops: CDR1 SGHTA, CDR2 FQGNSA. Deletions cut 1 base from V and 6 bases from J, with 8 bases between. The CDR3, as DNA: TGTGCCAGCAGCTTAGTGGGCAGGGATACGCAGTATTTT. Residues: CASSLVGRDTQYF.

This clone was seen just once. V usage is TRBV7-2 and J usage is TRBJ2-7; 10 bases line up with TRBD1. This CDR3 comprises 16 residues. Germline CDR1 SGHTA, CDR2 FQGNSA. V lost 0 bases and J lost 4; bases outside the gene matches: 6. CDR3 residues: CASSLARDRGRYEQYF. In nucleotides, the CDR3 is TGTGCCAGCAGCTTAGCCAGGGACAGGGGAAGATACGAGCAGTACTTC.

CDR3 bases: TGCGCCAGCAGCCAAGAACGGACCGGGGAGCTGTTTTTT. Its protein product is CASSQERTGELFF. The V call is TRBV4-1, the J call TRBJ2-2; D unclear. V was cut by 0 bases and J by 5 bases, with 4 bases left in between. Germline assignment: CDR1 MGHRA and CDR2 YSYEKL. The CDR3 sequence is 13 residues long.